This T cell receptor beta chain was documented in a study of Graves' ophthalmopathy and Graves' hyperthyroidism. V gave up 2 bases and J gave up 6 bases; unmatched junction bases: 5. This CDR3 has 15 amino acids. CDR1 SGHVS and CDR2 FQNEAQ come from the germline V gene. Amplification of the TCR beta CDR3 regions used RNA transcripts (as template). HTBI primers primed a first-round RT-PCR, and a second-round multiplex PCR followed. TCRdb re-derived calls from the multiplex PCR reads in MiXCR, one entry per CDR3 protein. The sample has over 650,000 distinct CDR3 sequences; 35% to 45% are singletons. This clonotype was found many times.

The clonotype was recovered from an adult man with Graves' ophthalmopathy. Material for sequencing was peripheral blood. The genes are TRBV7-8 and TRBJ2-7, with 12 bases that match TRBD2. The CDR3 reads CASSLSTSGSGEQYF. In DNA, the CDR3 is TGTGCCAGCAGCTTATCGACTAGCGGGAGCGGCGAGCAGTACTTC.